The clone carrying this TCR beta chain was recorded once. Distinct nucleotide sequences in the sample also encode this CDR3. The method was immunoSEQ multiplex PCR; TCRdb's version includes in-frame clones alone and lacks a portion of them. The sample carries nearly 500,000 clones, over 65% recorded once. This record comes from a study of shared clonotypes between healthy human individuals. Background on the study: The donors, two women and a few men, were aged 18 to 49.

The V gene's germline CDR1 is KGHSH and CDR2 LQKENI. Trimming cost V 3 bases and J 2 bases, with 8 bases left between them. The CDR3 is 13 residues long. This chain links TRBV18 with TRBJ2-7; perhaps TRBD2 as D (6 bases). The material sequenced was PBMCs. This receptor was obtained from a woman aged 35 to 49 in good health. Some clones in this sample may be carry-over from other donors' samples. The CDR3 here is CASSPGGTYEQYF. CDR3 DNA: TGTGCCAGCTCACCCGGAGGGACCTACGAGCAGTACTTC. Based on the CDR3 plus reference TRBV18 and TRBJ2-7, the full variable domain is NAGVMQNPRHLVRRRGQEARLRCSPMKGHSHVYWYRQLPEEGLKFMVYLQKENIIDESGMPKERFSAEFPKEGPSILRIQQVVRGDSAAYFCASSPGGTYEQYFGPGTRLTVT.